This T cell receptor (beta chain) originates from a study of control samples from healthy donors and cancer patients (TCRdb year 2020). The library was prepared using the immunoSEQ multiplex PCR assay. This is the immuneACCESS table as TCRdb keeps it, with only in-frame sequences that have V and J called. A part of the clones is gone; compared with another copy, unresolved V genes explain less than half, and the rest is unexplained. For this sample there are about 160,000 clones; around 90% appear just once. The top ten clonotypes cover 0.65% to 0.75% of the sample. There are 13 amino acids in the CDR3, from cysteine to phenylalanine inclusive. The CDR3 DNA has 39 bases and is translated from base 1. CDR1 and CDR2 are read off the germline V gene as LGHNA and YNFKEQ. Cut back by 6 bases and 8 bases, the V and J ends lie 14 bases apart. Comment on this clone: The target of this receptor is not known. The input lacks base qualities; no much larger clone sits a single base away.

The TCR was taken from a woman aged 25 to 39 in good health. This receptor chain uses TRBV4-2 and TRBJ2-1; the D element might be TRBD1 or TRBD2, as each aligns at 5 bases. The specimen was blood. The base sequence is TGTGCCAGCAGTAGGGCCGAGGGGTATGAGCAGTTCTTC. The translation is CASSRAEGYEQFF.